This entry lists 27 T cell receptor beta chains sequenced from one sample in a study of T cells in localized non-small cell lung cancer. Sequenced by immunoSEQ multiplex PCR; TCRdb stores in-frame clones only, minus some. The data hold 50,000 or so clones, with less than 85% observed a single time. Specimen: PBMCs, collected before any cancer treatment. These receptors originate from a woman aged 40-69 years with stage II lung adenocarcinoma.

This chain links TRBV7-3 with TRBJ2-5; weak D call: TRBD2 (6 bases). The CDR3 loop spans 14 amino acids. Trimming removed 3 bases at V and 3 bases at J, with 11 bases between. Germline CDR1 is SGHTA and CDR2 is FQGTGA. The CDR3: CASSLRGEKETQYF. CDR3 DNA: TGTGCCAGCAGCTTGCGCGGGGAGAAAGAGACCCAGTACTTC.

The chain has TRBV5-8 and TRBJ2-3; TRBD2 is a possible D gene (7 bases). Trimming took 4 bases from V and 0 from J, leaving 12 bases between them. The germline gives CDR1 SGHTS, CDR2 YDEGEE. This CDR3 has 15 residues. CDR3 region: CASSLWGGSTDTQYF. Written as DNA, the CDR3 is TGTGCCAGCAGCCTGTGGGGGGGCAGCACAGATACGCAGTATTTT.

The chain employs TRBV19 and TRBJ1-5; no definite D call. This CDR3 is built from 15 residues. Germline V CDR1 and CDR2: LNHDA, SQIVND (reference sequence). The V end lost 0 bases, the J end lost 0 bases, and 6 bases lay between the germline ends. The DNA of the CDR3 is TGTGCCAGTAGTATAGAAGGCCCTAGCAATCAGCCCCAGCATTTT. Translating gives CASSIEGPSNQPQHF.

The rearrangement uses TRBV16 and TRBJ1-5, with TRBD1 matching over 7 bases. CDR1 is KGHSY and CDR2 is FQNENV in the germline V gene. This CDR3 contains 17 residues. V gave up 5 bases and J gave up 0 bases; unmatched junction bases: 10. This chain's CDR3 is CASSADGTDYSNQPQHF. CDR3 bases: TGTGCCAGCAGCGCCGACGGGACAGATTATAGCAATCAGCCCCAGCATTTT.

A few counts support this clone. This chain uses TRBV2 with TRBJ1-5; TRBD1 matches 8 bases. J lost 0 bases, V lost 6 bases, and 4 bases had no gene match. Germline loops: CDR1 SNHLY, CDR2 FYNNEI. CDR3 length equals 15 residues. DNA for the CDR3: TGTGCCAGCAGAGGACAGGGAACTAGCAATCAGCCCCAGCATTTT. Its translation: CASRGQGTSNQPQHF.

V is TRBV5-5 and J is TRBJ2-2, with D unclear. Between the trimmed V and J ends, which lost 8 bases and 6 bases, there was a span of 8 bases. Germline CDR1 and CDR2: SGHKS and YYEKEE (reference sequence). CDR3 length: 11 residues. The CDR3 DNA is TGTGCCAGAAGCCCACCCGGGGAGCTGTTTTTT. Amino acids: CARSPPGELFF.

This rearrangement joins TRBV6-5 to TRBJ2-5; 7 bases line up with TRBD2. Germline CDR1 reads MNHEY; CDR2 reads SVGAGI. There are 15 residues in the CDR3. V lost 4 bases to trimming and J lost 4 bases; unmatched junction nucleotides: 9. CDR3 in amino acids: CASSWGTIGGETQYF. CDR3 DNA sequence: TGTGCCAGCAGTTGGGGGACTATCGGGGGAGAGACCCAGTACTTC.

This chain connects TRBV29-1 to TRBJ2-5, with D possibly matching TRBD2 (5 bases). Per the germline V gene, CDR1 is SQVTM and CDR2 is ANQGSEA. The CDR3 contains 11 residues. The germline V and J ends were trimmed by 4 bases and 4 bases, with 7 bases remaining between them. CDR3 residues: CSVARGETQYF. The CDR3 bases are TGCAGCGTTGCACGGGGAGAGACCCAGTACTTC.

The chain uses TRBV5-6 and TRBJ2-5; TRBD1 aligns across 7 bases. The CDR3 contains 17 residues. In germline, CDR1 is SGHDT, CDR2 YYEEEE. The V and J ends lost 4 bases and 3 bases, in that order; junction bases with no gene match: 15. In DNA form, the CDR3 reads TGTGCCAGCAGCGACAAGGCCTCGGGACAGATAGAAGAGACCCAGTACTTC. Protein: CASSDKASGQIEETQYF.

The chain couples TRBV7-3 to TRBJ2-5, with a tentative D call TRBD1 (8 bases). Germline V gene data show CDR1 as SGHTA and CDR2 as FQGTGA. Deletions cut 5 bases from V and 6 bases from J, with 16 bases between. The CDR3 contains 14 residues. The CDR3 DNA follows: TGTGCCAGCAGCCCCGGACAGGGAGGGAAGACCCAGTACTTC. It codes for CASSPGQGGKTQYF.

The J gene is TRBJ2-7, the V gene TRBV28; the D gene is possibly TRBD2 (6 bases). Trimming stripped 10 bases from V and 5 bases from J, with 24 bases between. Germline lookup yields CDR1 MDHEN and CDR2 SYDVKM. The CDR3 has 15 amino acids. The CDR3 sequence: CATSFKRVTGDEQYF. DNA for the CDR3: TGTGCCACCTCGTTTAAGCGGGTAACAGGCGACGAGCAGTACTTC.

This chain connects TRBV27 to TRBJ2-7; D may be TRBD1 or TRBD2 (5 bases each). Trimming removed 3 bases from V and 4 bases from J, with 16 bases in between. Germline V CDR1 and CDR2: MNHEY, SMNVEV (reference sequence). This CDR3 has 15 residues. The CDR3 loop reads CASSLKGDGLYEQYF. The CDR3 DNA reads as TGTGCCAGCAGTTTGAAAGGGGACGGATTATACGAGCAGTACTTC.

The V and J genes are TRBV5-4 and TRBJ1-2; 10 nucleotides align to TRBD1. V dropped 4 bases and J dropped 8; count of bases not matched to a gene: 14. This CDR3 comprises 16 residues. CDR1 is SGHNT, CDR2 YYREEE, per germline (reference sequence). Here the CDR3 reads CASSQDQGTGDHGYTF. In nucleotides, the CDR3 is TGTGCCAGCAGCCAAGATCAGGGGACAGGGGATCACGGCTACACCTTC. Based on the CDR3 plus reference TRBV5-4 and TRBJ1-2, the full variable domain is ETGVTQSPTHLIKTRGQQVTLRCSSQSGHNTVSWYQQALGQGPQFIFQYYREEENGRGNFPPRFSGLQFPNYSSELNVNALELDDSALYLCASSQDQGTGDHGYTFGSGTRLTVV.

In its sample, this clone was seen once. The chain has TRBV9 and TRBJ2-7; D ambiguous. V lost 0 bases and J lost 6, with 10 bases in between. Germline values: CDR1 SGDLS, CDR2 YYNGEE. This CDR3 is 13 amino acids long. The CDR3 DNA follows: TGTGCCAGCAGCGTAGCGGTTTTAGGCGAGCAGTACTTC. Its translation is CASSVAVLGEQYF.

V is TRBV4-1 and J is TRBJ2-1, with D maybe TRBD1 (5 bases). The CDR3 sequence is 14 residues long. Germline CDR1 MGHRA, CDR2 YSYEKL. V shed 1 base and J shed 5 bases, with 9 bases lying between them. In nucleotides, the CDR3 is TGCGCCAGCAGCCAAGGGACCAGGGACAATGAGCAGTTCTTC. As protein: CASSQGTRDNEQFF.

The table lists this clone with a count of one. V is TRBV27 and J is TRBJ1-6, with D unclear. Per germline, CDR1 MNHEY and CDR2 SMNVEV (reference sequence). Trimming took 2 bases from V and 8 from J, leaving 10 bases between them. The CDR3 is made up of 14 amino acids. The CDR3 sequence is CASSLGRNDSPLHF. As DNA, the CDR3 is TGTGCCAGCAGTTTAGGCAGGAACGATTCACCCCTCCACTTT.

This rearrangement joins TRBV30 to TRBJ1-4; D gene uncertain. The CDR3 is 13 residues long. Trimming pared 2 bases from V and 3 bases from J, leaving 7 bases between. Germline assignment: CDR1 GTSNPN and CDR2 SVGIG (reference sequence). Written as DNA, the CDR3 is TGTGCCTGGAGTCGCCGGCCTAATGAAAAACTGTTTTTT. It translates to CAWSRRPNEKLFF.

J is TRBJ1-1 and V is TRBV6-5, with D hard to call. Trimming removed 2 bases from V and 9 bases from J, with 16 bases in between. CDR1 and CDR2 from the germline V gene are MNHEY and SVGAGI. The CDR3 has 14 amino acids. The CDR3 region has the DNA TGTGCCAGCAGTTACGCGAATATGGGAGGCCAAGCTTTCTTT. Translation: CASSYANMGGQAFF.

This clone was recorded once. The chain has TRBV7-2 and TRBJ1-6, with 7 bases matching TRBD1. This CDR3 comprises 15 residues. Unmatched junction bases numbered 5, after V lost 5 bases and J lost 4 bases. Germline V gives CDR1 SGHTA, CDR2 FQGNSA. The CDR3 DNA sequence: TGTGCCAGCAGCCAGGACAGGCCTTATAATTCACCCCTCCACTTT. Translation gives CASSQDRPYNSPLHF.

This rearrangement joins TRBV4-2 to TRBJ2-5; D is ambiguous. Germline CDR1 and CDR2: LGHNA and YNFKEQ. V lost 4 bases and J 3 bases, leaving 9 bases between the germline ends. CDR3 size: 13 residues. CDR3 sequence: CASSLRSEETQYF. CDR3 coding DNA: TGTGCCAGCAGCCTTCGATCGGAAGAGACCCAGTACTTC.

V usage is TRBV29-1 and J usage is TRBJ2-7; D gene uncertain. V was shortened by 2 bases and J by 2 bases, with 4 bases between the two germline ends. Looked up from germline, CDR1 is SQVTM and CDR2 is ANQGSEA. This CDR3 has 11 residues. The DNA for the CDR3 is TGCAGCGTTGAATGGGCCTACGAGCAGTACTTC. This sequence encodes CSVEWAYEQYF.

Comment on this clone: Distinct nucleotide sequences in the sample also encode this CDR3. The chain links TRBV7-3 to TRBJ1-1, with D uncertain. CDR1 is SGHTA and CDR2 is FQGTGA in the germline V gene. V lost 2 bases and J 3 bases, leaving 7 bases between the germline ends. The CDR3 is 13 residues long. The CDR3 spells CASSLLLDTEAFF. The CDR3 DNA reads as TGTGCCAGCAGCTTATTACTCGACACTGAAGCTTTCTTT.

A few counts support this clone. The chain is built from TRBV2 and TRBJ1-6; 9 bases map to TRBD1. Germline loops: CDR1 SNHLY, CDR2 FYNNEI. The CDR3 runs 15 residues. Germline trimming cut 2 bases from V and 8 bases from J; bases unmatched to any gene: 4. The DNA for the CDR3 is TGTGCCAGCAGTGAATTGACAGGGGGAGATTCACCCCTCCACTTT. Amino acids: CASSELTGGDSPLHF.

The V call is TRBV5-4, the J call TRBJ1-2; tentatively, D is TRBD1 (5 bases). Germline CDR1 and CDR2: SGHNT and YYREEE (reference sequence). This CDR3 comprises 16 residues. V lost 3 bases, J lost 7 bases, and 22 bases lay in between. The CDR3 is CASSSGGSQLGRGYTF. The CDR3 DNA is TGTGCCAGCAGCTCGGGGGGGTCCCAACTCGGACGTGGCTACACCTTC.

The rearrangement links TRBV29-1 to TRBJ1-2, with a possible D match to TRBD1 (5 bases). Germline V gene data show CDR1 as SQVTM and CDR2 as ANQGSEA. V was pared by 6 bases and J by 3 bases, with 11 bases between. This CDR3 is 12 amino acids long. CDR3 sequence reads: CSVGGQDYGYTF. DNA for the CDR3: TGCAGCGTGGGAGGACAAGACTATGGCTACACCTTC.

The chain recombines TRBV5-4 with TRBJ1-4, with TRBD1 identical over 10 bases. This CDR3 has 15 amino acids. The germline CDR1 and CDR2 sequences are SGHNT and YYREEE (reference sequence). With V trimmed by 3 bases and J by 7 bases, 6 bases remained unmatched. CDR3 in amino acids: CASSSRTGGTEKLFF. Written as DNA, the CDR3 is TGTGCCAGCAGCTCCAGGACAGGGGGTACTGAAAAACTGTTTTTT.

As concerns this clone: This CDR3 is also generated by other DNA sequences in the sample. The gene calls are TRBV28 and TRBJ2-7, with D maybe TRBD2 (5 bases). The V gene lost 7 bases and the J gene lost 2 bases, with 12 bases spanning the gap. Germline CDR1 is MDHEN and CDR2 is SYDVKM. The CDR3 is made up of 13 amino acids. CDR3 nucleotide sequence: TGTGCCAGCAAAAGGACTGGTACCTACGAGCAGTACTTC. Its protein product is CASKRTGTYEQYF.